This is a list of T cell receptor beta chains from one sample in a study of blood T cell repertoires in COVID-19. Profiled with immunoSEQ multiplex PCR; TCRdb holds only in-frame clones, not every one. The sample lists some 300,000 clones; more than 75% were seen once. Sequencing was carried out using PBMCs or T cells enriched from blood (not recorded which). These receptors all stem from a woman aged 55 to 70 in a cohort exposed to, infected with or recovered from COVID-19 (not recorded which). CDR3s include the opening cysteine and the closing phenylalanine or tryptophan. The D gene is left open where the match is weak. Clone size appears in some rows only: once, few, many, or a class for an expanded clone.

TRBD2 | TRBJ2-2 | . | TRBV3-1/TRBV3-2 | CASSQEGRERRERTGELFF | TGTGCCAGCAGCCAAGAAGGGAGGGAAAGGCGGGAGCGCACCGGGGAGCTGTTTTTT
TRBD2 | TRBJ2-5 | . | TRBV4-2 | CASSQEPSGRGEETQYF | TGTGCCAGCAGCCAAGAGCCTAGCGGGAGGGGGGAGGAGACCCAGTACTTC
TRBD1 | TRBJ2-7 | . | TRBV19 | CASRPTGASSYEQYF | TGTGCCAGTAGACCGACAGGGGCGAGCTCCTACGAGCAGTACTTC
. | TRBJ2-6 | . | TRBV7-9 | CASSIQGGGANVLTF | TGTGCCAGCAGCATTCAGGGTGGCGGGGCCAACGTCCTGACTTTC
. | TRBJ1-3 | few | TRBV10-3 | CAISIGSTGNTIYF | TGTGCCATCAGCATCGGGTCAACTGGAAACACCATATATTTT
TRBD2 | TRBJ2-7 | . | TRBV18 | CASSRASGRDEQYF | TGTGCCAGCTCGAGGGCTAGCGGGAGAGACGAGCAGTACTTC
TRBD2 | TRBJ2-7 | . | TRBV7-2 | CASSFEGLAGAREQYF | TGTGCCAGCAGCTTTGAAGGACTAGCGGGAGCTCGGGAGCAGTACTTC
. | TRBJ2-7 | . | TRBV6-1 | CASSENRQGFKKYF | TGTGCCAGCAGTGAAAATCGGCAGGGGTTTAAGAAGTACTTC
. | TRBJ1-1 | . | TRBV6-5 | CASSYGGSTEAFF | TGTGCCAGCAGTTATGGGGGGTCCACTGAAGCTTTCTTT
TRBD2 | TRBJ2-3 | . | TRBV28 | CASSSVAGGHLGDTQYF | TGTGCCAGCAGTTCAGTAGCGGGAGGGCACCTAGGAGATACGCAGTATTTT
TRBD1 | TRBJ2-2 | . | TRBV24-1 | CATSDPGTGAIGELFF | TGTGCCACCAGTGATCCCGGGACAGGAGCGATCGGGGAGCTGTTTTTT
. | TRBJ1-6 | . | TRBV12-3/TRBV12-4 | CASRPGNSPLHF | TGTGCCAGCAGACCCGGGAATTCACCCCTCCACTTT
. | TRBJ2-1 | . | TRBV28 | CASTSRDSYNEQFF | TGTGCCAGCACCTCCAGGGATTCCTACAATGAGCAGTTCTTC
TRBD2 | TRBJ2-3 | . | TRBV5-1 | CASSLRASGRGTDTQYF | TGCGCCAGCAGCTTGAGGGCTAGCGGGAGAGGGACAGATACGCAGTATTTT
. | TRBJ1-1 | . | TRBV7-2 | CASTLQGNTEAFF | TGTGCCAGCACCTTACAGGGTAACACTGAAGCTTTCTTT
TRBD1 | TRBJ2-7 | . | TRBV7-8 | CASSLATGGLREQYF | TGTGCCAGCAGCTTAGCGACAGGGGGCTTGAGGGAGCAGTACTTC
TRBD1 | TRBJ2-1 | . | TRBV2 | CASRGQQGYNEQFF | TGTGCCAGCAGGGGGCAACAGGGGTACAATGAGCAGTTCTTC
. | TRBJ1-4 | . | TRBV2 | CASSEALRGEKLFF | TGTGCCAGCAGTGAAGCGCTTCGGGGAGAAAAACTGTTTTTT
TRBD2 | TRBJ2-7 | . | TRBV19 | CASSMKREGLYEQYF | TGTGCCAGTAGTATGAAACGGGAGGGCCTCTACGAGCAGTACTTC
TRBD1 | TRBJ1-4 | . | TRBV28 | CASSLPGTVSEKLFF | TGTGCCAGCAGTTTACCCGGGACAGTAAGTGAAAAACTGTTTTTT
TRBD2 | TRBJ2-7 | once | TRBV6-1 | CASSEALSLAELAYEQYF | TGTGCCAGCAGTGAAGCGCTATCACTAGCGGAGTTGGCCTACGAGCAGTACTTC
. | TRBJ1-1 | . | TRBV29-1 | CSVEDSGGQNTEAFF | TGCAGCGTTGAAGATTCGGGGGGACAGAACACTGAAGCTTTCTTT
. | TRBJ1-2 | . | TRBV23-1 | CASSQSPVGQGYGYTF | TGCGCCAGCAGTCAAAGCCCCGTTGGGCAGGGCTATGGCTACACCTTC
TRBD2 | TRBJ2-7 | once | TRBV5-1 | CASSGGTSGSYEQYF | TGCGCCAGCAGCGGGGGGACTAGCGGGAGTTACGAGCAGTACTTC
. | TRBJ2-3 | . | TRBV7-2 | CASSPGETGTDTQYF | TGTGCCAGCAGTCCTGGGGAGACGGGCACAGATACGCAGTATTTT
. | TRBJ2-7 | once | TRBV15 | CATSSAFRDRSYEQYF | TGTGCCACCAGCAGCGCTTTCAGGGATAGGTCCTACGAGCAGTACTTC
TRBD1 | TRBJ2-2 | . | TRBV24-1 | CATSDFDRVGNTGELFF | TGTGCCACCAGTGATTTTGACAGGGTGGGCAACACCGGGGAGCTGTTTTTT
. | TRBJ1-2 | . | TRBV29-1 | CSVEEQVTNYGYTF | TGCAGCGTTGAGGAACAGGTTACTAACTATGGCTACACCTTC
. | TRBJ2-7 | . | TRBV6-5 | CASSYEIGSPYEQYF | TGTGCCAGCAGTTACGAGATCGGGAGCCCCTACGAGCAGTACTTC
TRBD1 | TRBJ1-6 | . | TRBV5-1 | CASSLGQGANSPLHF | TGCGCCAGCAGCTTGGGGCAGGGGGCGAATTCACCCCTCCACTTT
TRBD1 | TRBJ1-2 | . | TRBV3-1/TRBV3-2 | CASSLPGQVRGYTF | TGTGCCAGCAGCCTACCGGGACAGGTCCGCGGCTACACCTTC
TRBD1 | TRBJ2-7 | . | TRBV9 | CASSLRDRGTYEQYF | TGTGCCAGCAGCCTCCGGGACAGGGGGACCTACGAGCAGTACTTC
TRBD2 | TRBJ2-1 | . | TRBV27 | CASSSLAGGRNEQFF | TGTGCCAGCAGTTCACTAGCGGGAGGTCGGAATGAGCAGTTCTTC
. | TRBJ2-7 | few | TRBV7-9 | CASSLIGAPSYEQYF | TGTGCCAGCAGCCTCATAGGGGCCCCCTCCTACGAGCAGTACTTC
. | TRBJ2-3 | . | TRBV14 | CASSLLGPPTDTQYF | TGTGCCAGCAGCCTACTGGGCCCCCCCACAGATACGCAGTATTTT
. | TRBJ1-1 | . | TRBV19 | CASSRLRAGMRTEAFF | TGTGCCAGTAGTAGGTTGCGGGCGGGAATGAGGACTGAAGCTTTCTTT
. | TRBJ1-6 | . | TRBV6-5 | CASTRRGAVNSPLHF | TGTGCCAGCACTCGCCGCGGGGCCGTTAATTCACCCCTCCACTTT
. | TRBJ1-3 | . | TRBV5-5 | CASSLVSEISGNTIYF | TGTGCCAGCAGCTTGGTTTCGGAGATCTCTGGAAACACCATATATTTT
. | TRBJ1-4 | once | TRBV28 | CASSLFTGPTNEKLFF | TGTGCCAGCAGCCTATTCACAGGGCCAACTAATGAAAAACTGTTTTTT
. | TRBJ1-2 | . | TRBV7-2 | CASSLARREYGYTF | TGTGCCAGCAGCTTAGCGCGGAGGGAATATGGCTACACCTTC
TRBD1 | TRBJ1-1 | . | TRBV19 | CASSLPDRGGEAFF | TGTGCCAGTAGTCTGCCGGACAGGGGAGGGGAAGCTTTCTTT
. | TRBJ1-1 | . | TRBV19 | CASNGTPNTEAFF | TGTGCCTCGAACGGGACACCGAACACTGAAGCTTTCTTT
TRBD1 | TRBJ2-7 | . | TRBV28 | CASSFSPGGTYEQYF | TGTGCCAGCAGTTTTAGCCCAGGGGGAACCTACGAGCAGTACTTC
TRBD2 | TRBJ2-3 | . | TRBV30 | CAWSVGSGSGTQYF | TGTGCCTGGAGTGTAGGTAGCGGGAGTGGTACGCAGTATTTT
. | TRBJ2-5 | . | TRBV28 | CASSSAGLETQYF | TGTGCCAGCAGTTCTGCAGGGTTAGAGACCCAGTACTTC
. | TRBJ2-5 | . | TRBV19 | CASSIQGRQETQYF | TGTGCCAGTAGTATTCAGGGTCGACAAGAGACCCAGTACTTC